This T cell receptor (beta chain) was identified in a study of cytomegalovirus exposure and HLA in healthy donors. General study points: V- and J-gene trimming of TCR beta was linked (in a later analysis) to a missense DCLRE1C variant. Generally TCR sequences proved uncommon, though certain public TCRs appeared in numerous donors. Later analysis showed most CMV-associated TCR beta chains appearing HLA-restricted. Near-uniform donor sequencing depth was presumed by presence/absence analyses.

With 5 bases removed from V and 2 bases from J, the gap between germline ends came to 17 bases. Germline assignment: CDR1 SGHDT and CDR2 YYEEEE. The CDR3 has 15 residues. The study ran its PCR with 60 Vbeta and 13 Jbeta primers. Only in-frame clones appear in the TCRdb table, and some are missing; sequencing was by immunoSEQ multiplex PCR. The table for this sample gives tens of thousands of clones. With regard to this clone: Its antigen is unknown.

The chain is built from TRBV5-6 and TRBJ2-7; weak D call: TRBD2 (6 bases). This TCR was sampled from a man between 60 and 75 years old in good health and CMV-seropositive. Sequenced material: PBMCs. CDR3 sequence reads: CASRRDGLGTYEQYF. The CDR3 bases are TGTGCCAGCAGGCGGGATGGGCTGGGCACCTACGAGCAGTACTTC.